This TCR beta chain was sequenced during a study of CD4 T cells in relation to SARS-CoV-2 and coronaviruses. Study conclusions and caveats: Memory recall responses, not primary responses primed in culture, are what the assay detects.

This CDR3 is built from 15 residues. V was cut by 0 bases and J by 0 bases, with 7 bases left in between. The germline V gene encodes CDR1 SGHRS and CDR2 YFSETQ. As regards this clone: The target antigen is unknown.

Survey-level TCR-beta sequencing used DNA from CEF-cultured naive and memory CD4+ T cells. Using immunoSEQ multiplex PCR, the repertoire was profiled, and TCRdb retains in-frame clones only, with some absent. Of about 37,000 clones in the sample, more than 70% were seen once. This clonotype was obtained from an adult with COVID-19. The sequencing sample was made of naive CD4+ T cells from PBMCs, cultured in vitro. Subset indicated: naive CD4+ T cells isolated by negative enrichment. This chain joins TRBV5-1 and TRBJ1-5; no definite D call. CDR3 amino acids: CASSLEGYSNQPQHF. In DNA, the CDR3 is TGCGCCAGCAGCTTGGAAGGGTATAGCAATCAGCCCCAGCATTTT. Supplemented by reference TRBV5-1 and TRBJ1-5, the full variable domain reads KAGVTQTPRYLIKTRGQQVTLSCSPISGHRSVSWYQQTPGQGLQFLFEYFSETQRNKGNFPGRFSGRQFSNSRSEMNVSTLELGDSALYLCASSLEGYSNQPQHFGDGTRLSIL.